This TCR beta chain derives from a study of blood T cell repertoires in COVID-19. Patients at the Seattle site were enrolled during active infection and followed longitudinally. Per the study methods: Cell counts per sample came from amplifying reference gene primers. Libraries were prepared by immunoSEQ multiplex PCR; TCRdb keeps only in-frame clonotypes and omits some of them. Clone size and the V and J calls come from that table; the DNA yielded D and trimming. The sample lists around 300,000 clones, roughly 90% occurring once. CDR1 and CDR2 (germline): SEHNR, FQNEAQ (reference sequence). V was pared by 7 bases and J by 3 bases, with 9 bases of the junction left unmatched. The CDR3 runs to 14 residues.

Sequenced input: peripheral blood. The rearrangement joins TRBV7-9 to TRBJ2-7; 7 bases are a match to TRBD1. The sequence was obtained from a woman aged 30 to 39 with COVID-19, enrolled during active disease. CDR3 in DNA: TGTGCCAGCACACCCCTTGACAGGGACTACGAGCAGTACTTC. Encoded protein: CASTPLDRDYEQYF.